One and the same sample provided the 21 T cell receptor beta chains below, sequenced in a study of blood T cell repertoires in COVID-19. Profiled with immunoSEQ multiplex PCR; TCRdb holds only in-frame clones, not every one. The sample lists around 180,000 clones; 76% were seen once. Input material: PBMCs or T cells enriched from blood (not recorded which). The receptor source for this set is a woman in her forties or fifties with acute COVID-19.

The rearrangement joins TRBV4-1 to TRBJ2-3, with 7 bases fitting TRBD2. V lost 4 bases, J lost 0 bases, and 7 bases stayed unmatched. The germline CDR1 and CDR2 sequences are MGHRA and YSYEKL. The CDR3 totals 16 residues. The CDR3 bases are TGCGCCAGCAGCCTGGGGAGCGGGGTGAGCACAGATACGCAGTATTTT. This encodes CASSLGSGVSTDTQYF.

The table lists this clone with a count of one. The genes are TRBV3-1 (or the pseudogene TRBV3-2) and TRBJ1-2, with no clear D. The CDR3 length is 14 residues. V shed 6 bases and J shed 1 base, with 12 bases lying between them. The germline gives CDR1 LGHDT, CDR2 YNNKEL (reference sequence). The CDR3 bases are TGTGCCAGCAGTCCAGGCTTCCTTAACTATGGCTACACCTTC. Translating gives CASSPGFLNYGYTF.

This rearrangement joins TRBV12-3 or TRBV12-4 to TRBJ1-1; D is uncertain. This CDR3 is built from 11 residues. V dropped 7 bases and J dropped 0 bases, with 3 bases sitting between them. The CDR3 coding sequence is TGTGCCAGCACCTTGAACACTGAAGCTTTCTTT. Translating it yields CASTLNTEAFF.

This clone has just a few counts. The rearrangement links TRBV28 to TRBJ2-5, with TRBD1 matching over 9 bases. V gave up 9 bases and J gave up 3 bases; unmatched junction bases: 5. Germline V gene sequence: CDR1 MDHEN, CDR2 SYDVKM. The CDR3 spans 13 residues. The CDR3 bases are TGTGCCAGTAAGACAGGGGGTAAAGAGACCCAGTACTTC. Protein: CASKTGGKETQYF.

The V gene is TRBV4-3, the J gene TRBJ2-1, with 8 nucleotides matching TRBD2. The CDR3 sequence is 16 residues long. Germline V lookup: CDR1 LGHNA, CDR2 YSLEER. After removal of 2 bases from V and 2 bases from J, the junction contained 5 bases not matched to a gene. The CDR3 region is CASSQSLADTYNEQFF. CDR3 in DNA: TGCGCCAGCAGCCAATCACTAGCGGATACCTACAATGAGCAGTTCTTC.

The rearrangement uses TRBV19 and TRBJ1-1, with a possible D match to TRBD1 (5 bases). The V end was cut by 5 bases, the J end by 11 bases, with 21 bases between. CDR1 is LNHDA and CDR2 is SQIVND in the germline V gene (reference sequence). This CDR3 comprises 14 residues. The CDR3 region is CASSDARDLRRAFF. The CDR3 nucleotides are TGTGCCAGTAGTGATGCCCGGGACTTACGGCGGGCTTTCTTT.

There are a few counts of this clone. The chain uses TRBV6-2 or TRBV6-3 and TRBJ2-1; weak D call: TRBD1 (6 bases). With 5 bases removed from V and 4 bases from J, the gap between germline ends came to 12 bases. CDR1 is MNHEY and CDR2 is SVGEGT in the germline V gene. The CDR3 has 14 amino acids. The CDR3 reads CASSLGGVYNEQFF. The CDR3, as DNA: TGTGCCAGCAGTCTTGGGGGCGTTTACAATGAGCAGTTCTTC.

The CDR3 DNA reads as TGTGCCAGCAGTTACCGGGACAATAGTCAGCCCCAGCATTTT. Translation: CASSYRDNSQPQHF. This chain uses TRBV6-5 with TRBJ1-5, with D tentatively TRBD1 (6 bases). The CDR3 consists of 14 residues. V lost 2 bases and J lost 6, with 11 bases in between. Per the germline V gene, CDR1 is MNHEY and CDR2 is SVGAGI.

This chain uses TRBV27 with TRBJ1-5, with a possible D match to TRBD1 (5 bases). CDR1 is MNHEY and CDR2 is SMNVEV in the germline V gene (reference sequence). Deletions cut 0 bases from V and 7 bases from J, with 10 bases between. The CDR3 extends over 14 amino acids. The chain's CDR3 is CASSLSGPEQPQHF. The DNA for the CDR3 is TGTGCCAGCAGTTTATCGGGGCCGGAGCAGCCCCAGCATTTT.

The chain carries TRBV28 and TRBJ2-3; TRBD1 aligns across 7 bases. The junction had 3 bases not matched to a gene; V was cut back by 6 bases and J by 6 bases. Germline V lookup: CDR1 MDHEN, CDR2 SYDVKM. This CDR3 spans 12 amino acids. The CDR3 bases are TGTGCCAGCAGAGGGGGCTCCGATACGCAGTATTTT. This translates into CASRGGSDTQYF.

The chain carries TRBV24-1 and TRBJ2-1, with a tentative D call TRBD1 (6 bases). V was pared by 10 bases and J by 0 bases, with 15 bases between. This CDR3 has 15 residues. CDR1 is KGHDR and CDR2 is SFDVKD in the germline V gene. CDR3 loop: CATSTGDDSYNEQFF. CDR3 nucleotide sequence: TGTGCCACATCGACAGGAGACGACTCCTACAATGAGCAGTTCTTC.

This clone was observed once. J is TRBJ1-2 and V is TRBV5-6; D might be TRBD1 (6 bases). The CDR3 length is 14 residues. Trimming removed 4 bases from V and 9 bases from J, with 19 bases in between. CDR1 SGHDT and CDR2 YYEEEE come from the germline V gene. The CDR3 bases are TGTGCCAGCAGCCAACCGGGACAAAGGTATAGCTACACCTTC. Translating it yields CASSQPGQRYSYTF.

The V and J genes are TRBV18 and TRBJ2-1; TRBD1 agrees at 8 bases. The germline gives CDR1 KGHSH, CDR2 LQKENI. The CDR3 totals 15 residues. Germline trimming cut 6 bases from V and 8 bases from J; bases unmatched to any gene: 12. The DNA for the CDR3 is TGTGCCAGCTCTCAGGGGGCCGATTCACCCTATGAGCAGTTCTTC. It yields the protein CASSQGADSPYEQFF.

This chain connects TRBV6-5 to TRBJ1-1; unclear D gene. The germline V gene encodes CDR1 MNHEY and CDR2 SVGAGI. The V and J ends lost 6 bases and 5 bases respectively, with 10 bases between them. This CDR3 is 12 amino acids long. CDR3 nucleotide sequence: TGTGCCAGCAGCCCCACGCTAACTGAAGCTTTCTTT. Amino acid sequence: CASSPTLTEAFF.

This clone was counted a single time. The chain combines TRBV30 with TRBJ2-5; D remains ambiguous. V gave up 1 base and J gave up 5 bases, with 5 bases separating them. Germline V CDR1 and CDR2: GTSNPN, SVGIG (reference sequence). The CDR3 runs to 11 residues. In nucleotides, the CDR3 is TGTGCCTGGAGTGCCGAGGAGACCCAGTACTTC. Translation: CAWSAEETQYF.

The chain uses TRBV9 and TRBJ1-1; TRBD1 might be the D (5 bases). V shed 1 base and J shed 1 base, with 11 bases lying between them. There are 15 residues in the CDR3. Germline V CDR1 and CDR2: SGDLS, YYNGEE. CDR3 nucleotides: TGTGCCAGCAGCGTAAAGGGACTGGGGAACACTGAAGCTTTCTTT. Protein sequence: CASSVKGLGNTEAFF.

This clone was seen only a few times. The rearrangement joins TRBV14 to TRBJ1-2; D is unclear. The CDR3 sequence is 16 residues long. The germline CDR1 and CDR2 sequences are SGHDN and FVKESK. The V and J ends lost 1 base and 3 bases respectively, with 15 bases between them. This chain's CDR3 is CASSQAAGRYHYGYTF. CDR3 bases: TGTGCCAGCAGCCAAGCCGCGGGCAGGTATCACTATGGCTACACCTTC.

V usage is TRBV7-3 and J usage is TRBJ2-2, with D possibly TRBD1 on 5 matching bases. This CDR3 is built from 15 residues. Germline V gene sequence: CDR1 SGHTA, CDR2 FQGTGA. V was pared by 5 bases and J by 4 bases, with 14 bases between. The DNA of the CDR3 is TGTGCCAGCAGCCCCAGACAGTCGGGCACCGGGGAGCTGTTTTTT. Translation: CASSPRQSGTGELFF.

The V gene is TRBV24-1, the J gene TRBJ2-3; 10 positions agree with TRBD2. Trimming cost V 5 bases and J 2 bases; bases outside gene matches: 6. The CDR3 length is 16 residues. In germline, CDR1 is KGHDR, CDR2 SFDVKD. The CDR3 sequence is CATSAVSGGPTDTQYF. The CDR3, as DNA: TGTGCCACCAGTGCGGTTAGCGGGGGGCCCACAGATACGCAGTATTTT.

CDR3 region: CAPTGDNSPLHF. Written as DNA, the CDR3 is TGTGCCCCAACAGGGGATAATTCACCCCTCCACTTT. The genes are TRBV24-1 and TRBJ1-6; TRBD1 agrees at 7 bases. The germline V gene has CDR1 KGHDR and CDR2 SFDVKD. V trimming: 12 bases; J trimming: 5 bases; junction bases outside the gene matches: 3. The CDR3 is made up of 12 amino acids.

V is TRBV6-5 and J is TRBJ1-1, with a weak D call TRBD1 (6 bases). The germline gives CDR1 MNHEY, CDR2 SVGAGI. The length of the CDR3 is 14 residues. With 5 bases removed from V and 5 bases from J, the gap between germline ends came to 15 bases. The CDR3 sequence is CASSLPLQGTEAFF. CDR3 nucleotides: TGTGCCAGCAGTCTACCACTGCAGGGGACTGAAGCTTTCTTT.